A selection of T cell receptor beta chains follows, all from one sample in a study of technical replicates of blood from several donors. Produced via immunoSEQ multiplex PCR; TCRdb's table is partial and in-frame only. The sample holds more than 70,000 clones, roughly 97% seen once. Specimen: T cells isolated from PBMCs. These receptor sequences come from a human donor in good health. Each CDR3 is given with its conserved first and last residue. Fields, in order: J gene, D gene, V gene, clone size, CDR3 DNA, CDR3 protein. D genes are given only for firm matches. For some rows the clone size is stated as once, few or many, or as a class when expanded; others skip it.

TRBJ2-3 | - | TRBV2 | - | TGTGCCAGCAGTGAAACAACTACCACAGATACGCAGTATTTT | CASSETTTTDTQYF
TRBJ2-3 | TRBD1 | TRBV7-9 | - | TGTGCCAGCAGCTTAAGACAGGGGGCTTCCGGTACGCAGTATTTT | CASSLRQGASGTQYF
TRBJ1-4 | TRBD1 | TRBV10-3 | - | TGTGCCATCAGTGAGTCACAGGGGCTTAATGAAAAACTGTTTTTT | CAISESQGLNEKLFF
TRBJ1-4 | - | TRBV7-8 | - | TGTGCCAGCAGCTCAGGGGAGCGGACAACTAATGAAAAACTGTTTTTT | CASSSGERTTNEKLFF
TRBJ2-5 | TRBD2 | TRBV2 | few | TGTGCCAGCAGTGCTAGCGGTGATTCTGGGGAGACCCAGTACTTC | CASSASGDSGETQYF
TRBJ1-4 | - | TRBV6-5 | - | TGTGCCAGCAGTTACCTACAGGGAGCTAATGAAAAACTGTTTTTT | CASSYLQGANEKLFF
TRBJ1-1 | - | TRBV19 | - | TGTGCCAGTAGTATATCCATGAACACTGAAGCTTTCTTT | CASSISMNTEAFF
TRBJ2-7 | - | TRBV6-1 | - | TGTGCCAGCACCCCCCCAGCCTACGAGCAGTACTTC | CASTPPAYEQYF
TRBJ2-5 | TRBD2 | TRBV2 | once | TGTGCCAGCAGCTATAGCGGGGGGGAGACCCAGTACTTC | CASSYSGGETQYF
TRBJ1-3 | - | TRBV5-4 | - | TGTGCCAGCAGCCTACGGACAGATATAGTAGGAAACACCATATATTTT | CASSLRTDIVGNTIYF
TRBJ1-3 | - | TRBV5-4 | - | TGTGCCAGCAGCTTGGAGTCAGGGGCTGGAAACACCATATATTTT | CASSLESGAGNTIYF
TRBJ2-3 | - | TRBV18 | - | TGTGCCAGCTCGAGCGGGCAAGGCTTTCAAGATACGCAGTATTTT | CASSSGQGFQDTQYF
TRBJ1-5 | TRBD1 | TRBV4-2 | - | TGTGCCAGCAGCCAAGAGAACAGGGGGCGTTACCAGCCCCAGCATTTT | CASSQENRGRYQPQHF
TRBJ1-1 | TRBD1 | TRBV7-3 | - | TGTGCCAGCAGGTCCCAGGGGGACAGGGGATCTGAAGCTTTCTTT | CASRSQGDRGSEAFF
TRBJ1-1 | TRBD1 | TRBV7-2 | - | TGTGCCAGCAGCGAGCAGGACAGGGGGCGCGCTGAAGCTTTCTTT | CASSEQDRGRAEAFF
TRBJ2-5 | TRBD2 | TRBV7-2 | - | TGTGCCAGCAGCTTTTTCGCCCGACTAGCGGGAATACAAGAGACCCAGTACTTC | CASSFFARLAGIQETQYF
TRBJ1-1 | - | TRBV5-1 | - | TGCGCCAGCAGGATGGACAGCCCGAACACTGAAGCTTTCTTT | CASRMDSPNTEAFF
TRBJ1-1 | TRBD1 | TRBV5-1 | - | TGCGCCAGCAGCTTGGCCAGGGGGGCACTTTTTCGGAACACTGAAGCTTTCTTT | CASSLARGALFRNTEAFF
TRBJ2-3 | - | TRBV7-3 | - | TGTGCCAGCAGCCCCGACTCCACAGATACGCAGTATTTT | CASSPDSTDTQYF
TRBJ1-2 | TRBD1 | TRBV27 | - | TGTGCCAGCGCGGACAGGAACTATGGCTACACCTTC | CASADRNYGYTF
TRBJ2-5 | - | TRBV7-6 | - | TGTGCCAGCAGCTTAGGGGCAGAAGAGACCCAGTACTTC | CASSLGAEETQYF
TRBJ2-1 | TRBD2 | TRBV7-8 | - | TGTGCCAGCAGCTTAGCGGGGGCGGGAGGGGATTACAATGAGCAGTTCTTC | CASSLAGAGGDYNEQFF
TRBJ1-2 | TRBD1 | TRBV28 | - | TGTGCCAGCAGCTCGGGACAGCACTATGGCTACACCTTC | CASSSGQHYGYTF
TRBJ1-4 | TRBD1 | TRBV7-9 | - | TGTGCCAGCAGCCCAGGGACAGGGGTTGAAAAACTGTTTTTT | CASSPGTGVEKLFF
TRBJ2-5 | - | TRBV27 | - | TGTGCCAGCAGTTTAGCAATAACGACAACCCAAGAGACCCAGTACTTC | CASSLAITTTQETQYF
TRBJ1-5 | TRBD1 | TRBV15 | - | TGTGCCACCAGCAGAGAAGGGACAGGGAGGATTCAGCCCCAGCATTTT | CATSREGTGRIQPQHF
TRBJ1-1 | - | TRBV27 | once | TGTGCCAGCAGTCGATCGAAGGGGTCATTCACTGAAGCTTTCTTT | CASSRSKGSFTEAFF
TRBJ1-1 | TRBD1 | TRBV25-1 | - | TGTGCCAGCACCCCAGGACAGGGTGGAACTGAAGCTTTCTTT | CASTPGQGGTEAFF
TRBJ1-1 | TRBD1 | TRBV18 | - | TGTGCCAGCTCACCACCCGACAGGGAAGCTGGTGAAGCTTTCTTT | CASSPPDREAGEAFF
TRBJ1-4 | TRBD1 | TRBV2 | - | TGTGCCAGCACAGAGGTAGGGGGCGGGGAAAAACTGTTTTTT | CASTEVGGGEKLFF
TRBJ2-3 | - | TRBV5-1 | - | TGCGCCAGCAGCTTCCAGGGCGGTGGAGCAGATACGCAGTATTTT | CASSFQGGGADTQYF
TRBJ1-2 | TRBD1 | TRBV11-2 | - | TGTGCCAGCACTACAGGGGTCGGCTACACCTTC | CASTTGVGYTF
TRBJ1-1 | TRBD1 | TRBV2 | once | TGTGCCAGCAGTGACAGGGGGCGGGACACTGAAGCTTTCTTT | CASSDRGRDTEAFF
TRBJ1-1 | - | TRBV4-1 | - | TGCGCCAGCAGCCTTCCATACACTGAAGCTTTCTTT | CASSLPYTEAFF
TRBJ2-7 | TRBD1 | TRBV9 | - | TGTGCCAGCAGCCCCGGACAGGAATACGAGCAGTACTTC | CASSPGQEYEQYF
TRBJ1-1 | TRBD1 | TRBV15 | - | TGTGCCACCAGCAGAGATCGAGGGACAGGGCATGAAGCTTTCTTT | CATSRDRGTGHEAFF
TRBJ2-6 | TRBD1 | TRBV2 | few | TGTGCCAGCAGCCCGACAGGGGGCTCTGGGGCCAACGTCCTGACTTTC | CASSPTGGSGANVLTF
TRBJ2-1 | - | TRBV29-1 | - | TGCAGCGTTGAGGGCTCCAAATCGCCACTTCAGTTCTTC | CSVEGSKSPLQFF
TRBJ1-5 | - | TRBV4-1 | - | TGCGCCAGCAGCCAAGACCCGCTGAGGGTTTTTGATAGCAATCAGCCCCAGCATTTT | CASSQDPLRVFDSNQPQHF
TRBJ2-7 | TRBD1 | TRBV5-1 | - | TGCGCCAGCAGCTACGACAGGGGATCCTACGAGCAGTACTTC | CASSYDRGSYEQYF
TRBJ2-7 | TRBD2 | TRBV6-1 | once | TGTGCCAGCAGTGAACGGCGGGGGAGTTACGAGCAGTACTTC | CASSERRGSYEQYF
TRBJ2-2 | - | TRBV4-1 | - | TGCGCCGCGGGAAGAGGCGGGGAGAACACCGGGGAGCTGTTTTTT | CAAGRGGENTGELFF
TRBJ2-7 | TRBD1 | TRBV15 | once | TGTGCCACCAGCAGGGAGGGGACAGGGGGTCGATGGGAGCAGTACTTC | CATSREGTGGRWEQYF
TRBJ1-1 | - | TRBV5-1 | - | TGCGCCAGCAGCTTTAGGGACACGAACACTGAAGCTTTCTTT | CASSFRDTNTEAFF
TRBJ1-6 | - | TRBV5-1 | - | TGCGCCAGCAGCCCGACTATTCCCGGGTCCTATAATTCACCCCTCCACTTT | CASSPTIPGSYNSPLHF
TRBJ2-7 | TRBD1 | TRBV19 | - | TGTGCCAGTAGTACGATAGACACAGGGGCCTACGAGCAGTACTTC | CASSTIDTGAYEQYF
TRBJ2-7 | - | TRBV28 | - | TGTGCCAGCAGCCTGGTTTTTACAGGGCAGTACTTC | CASSLVFTGQYF